One sample yielded the 26 T cell receptor beta chains listed below, sequenced in a study of blood T cells in healthy people across ages. Using a J-beta primer mix together with a sample-barcoded 5' primer, a second PCR was run for about 7 to 12 cycles. One entry per CDR3 protein, called by TCRdb with MiXCR from the 5' RACE reads. The table lists about 640,000 distinct CDR3 sequences, about 30% of them singletons. The specimen sequenced was blood. These receptors were taken from a woman at least 80 years old in good health.

This clonotype was observed many times. The chain has TRBV6-2 or TRBV6-3 and TRBJ2-3, with TRBD1 matching 8 bases. The germline CDR1 and CDR2 sequences are MNHEY and SVGEGT. The CDR3 is 15 residues long. Trimming took 10 bases from V and 3 from J; bases not matched to a gene: 12. DNA for the CDR3: TGTGCCACGTATCGCCGGGACAGGCCTACAGATACGCAGTATTTT. Protein: CATYRRDRPTDTQYF.

Concerning this clonotype itself: One base away lies a much larger clone, so this may be a sequencing read error. This chain joins TRBV20-1 and TRBJ1-2; TRBD1 matches 9 bases. CDR1 is DFQATT, CDR2 SNEGSKA, per germline (reference sequence). The CDR3 is 13 amino acids. The CDR3 DNA sequence: TGCAGTGCTACCCAACAGGGGGCGAGTGGCTGCACCTTC. It specifies CSATQQGASGCTF.

This clonotype was counted a few times. This chain links TRBV15 with TRBJ1-1; D is possibly TRBD1 (6 bases). Germline-derived CDR1 and CDR2 are LNHNV and YYDKDF (reference sequence). V lost 0 bases to trimming and J lost 0 bases, with 20 bases between them. CDR3 size: 19 residues. The CDR3 region has the DNA TGTGCCACCAGCAGAGATTTGATGGGGGGCTACGTTATGAACACTGAAGCTTTCTTT. This encodes CATSRDLMGGYVMNTEAFF.

In this sample, this clonotype turned up many times. The chain couples TRBV7-9 to TRBJ2-3; 15 bases are shared with TRBD2. This CDR3 is 19 amino acids long. Germline assignment: CDR1 SEHNR and CDR2 FQNEAQ (reference sequence). V lost 5 bases, J lost 3 bases, and 12 bases stayed unmatched. This CDR3 reads CASSPRTSGGAYGTDTQYF. Here the CDR3 DNA reads TGTGCCAGCAGCCCCCGGACTAGCGGGGGGGCATACGGGACAGATACGCAGTATTTT.

Turning to this clonotype: Sequence at one end of the junction differs from germline and may be a read error. The chain employs TRBV12-3 or TRBV12-4 and TRBJ2-3; possibly TRBD2 for D (5 bases). The CDR3 has 15 amino acids. The CDR3 DNA reads as TGTGCCAGCAGTTTATGGGAGTCTGGCACAGATGCGCAGTATTTT. Translating it yields CASSLWESGTDAQYF.

This clonotype came up a few times. A single base separates this from a much larger clone, so it may be a read error. The chain combines TRBV7-2 with TRBJ2-3; the D is unclear. The CDR3 covers 13 residues. With 5 bases removed from V and 6 bases from J, the gap between germline ends came to 12 bases. Germline values: CDR1 SGHTA, CDR2 FQGNSA. CDR3 nucleotides: TGTGCCAGCAGCCAAATCGTGGGTGATACGCAGTATTTT. This encodes CASSQIVGDTQYF.

The gene calls are TRBV6-2 or TRBV6-3 and TRBJ1-1; D remains ambiguous. Trimming stripped 2 bases from V and 7 bases from J, with 11 bases between. Germline values: CDR1 MNHEY, CDR2 SVGEGT. The CDR3 has 13 amino acids. CDR3 in amino acids: CASSYRREGEAFF. CDR3 nucleotides: TGTGCCAGCAGTTACAGGCGCGAGGGTGAAGCTTTCTTT.

V usage is TRBV7-2 and J usage is TRBJ2-1; TRBD1 matches 7 bases. The V and J ends lost 5 bases and 6 bases, in that order; junction bases with no gene match: 7. The CDR3 runs 14 residues. Germline values: CDR1 SGHTA, CDR2 FQGNSA. The CDR3: CASSPRQGPNEQFF. CDR3 nucleotides: TGTGCCAGCAGCCCCCGACAGGGTCCCAATGAGCAGTTCTTC.

Note on this clonotype: At one boundary the junction diverges from the germline segment, which might be a read error. This chain joins TRBV5-1 and TRBJ2-7, with 7 bases that match TRBD1. The germline CDR1 and CDR2 sequences are SGHRS and YFSETQ. The CDR3 has 15 residues. The CDR3 loop reads CASREGTAKSYGQYF. In nucleotides, the CDR3 is TGCGCCAGCCGCGAAGGGACAGCAAAATCCTACGGGCAGTACTTC.

This clonotype has a count of ten or more. The gene calls are TRBV7-8 and TRBJ2-3; 8 nucleotides line up with TRBD2. Per germline, CDR1 SGHVS and CDR2 FQNEAQ. This CDR3 has 13 residues. With V trimmed by 4 bases and J by 6 bases, 3 bases remained unmatched. Here the CDR3 reads CASSYGGEDTQYF. The CDR3 bases are TGTGCCAGCAGCTACGGGGGGGAGGATACGCAGTATTTT.

This clonotype has a count of ten or more. The V gene is TRBV11-2, the J gene TRBJ1-1; 8 bases are a match to TRBD1. This CDR3 region has 14 residues. Germline assignment: CDR1 SGHAT and CDR2 FQNNGV. The V gene end was trimmed by 5 bases and the J gene end by 6 bases; junction bases not matched to a gene: 8. The CDR3 DNA reads as TGTGCCAGCAGCCCCTCCAGGGGGCAAGCTGAAGCTTTCTTT. This translates into CASSPSRGQAEAFF. The full variable domain, in which reference TRBV11-2 and TRBJ1-1 provide the parts outside the CDR3, is EAGVAQSPRYKIIEKRQSVAFWCNPISGHATLYWYQQILGQGPKLLIQFQNNGVVDDSQLPKDRFSAERLKGVDSTLKIQPAKLEDSAVYLCASSPSRGQAEAFFGQGTRLTVV.

This clonotype was seen many times. The V call is TRBV20-1, the J call TRBJ2-5; D gene ambiguous. Trimming cost V 5 bases and J 6 bases, with 7 bases left between them. The CDR3 contains 10 residues. In germline, CDR1 is DFQATT, CDR2 SNEGSKA (reference sequence). In nucleotides, the CDR3 is TGCAGTGCTGCCCAGAAGACCCAGTACTTC. This encodes CSAAQKTQYF.

In this sample, this clonotype turned up many times. The chain joins TRBV4-3 to TRBJ2-7, with 8 bases identical to TRBD2. The CDR3 length is 17 residues. CDR1 and CDR2 from the germline V gene are LGHNA and YSLEER. Germline trimming cut 3 bases from V and 5 bases from J; bases unmatched to any gene: 15. The CDR3 DNA reads TGCGCCAGCAGCCAGAACGTGGGTTTAGCGGGGCGTGACGAGCAGTACTTC. This sequence encodes CASSQNVGLAGRDEQYF.

This clonotype was detected ten times or more. V is TRBV20-1 and J is TRBJ1-2; 9 bases map to TRBD1. The junction had 4 bases not matched to a gene; V was cut back by 3 bases and J by 8 bases. The CDR3 runs 12 residues. Germline CDR1 DFQATT, CDR2 SNEGSKA (reference sequence). The CDR3 is CSARGQGRGYTF. The CDR3 region has the DNA TGCAGTGCTAGGGGACAGGGAAGAGGCTACACCTTC.

The table lists this clonotype with a count of one. The rearrangement links TRBV5-1 to TRBJ1-6, with a weak D call TRBD1 (5 bases). Looked up from germline, CDR1 is SGHRS and CDR2 is YFSETQ. Trimming pared 6 bases from V and 5 bases from J, leaving 15 bases between. This CDR3 region has 15 residues. CDR3 DNA: TGCGCCAGCAACTCTGGAACAGGAAATAATTCACCCCTCCACTTT. It is translated as CASNSGTGNNSPLHF.

This clonotype was seen many times. The chain employs TRBV9 and TRBJ2-7; TRBD1 agrees at 8 bases. The CDR3 extends over 13 amino acids. Germline assignment: CDR1 SGDLS and CDR2 YYNGEE. Unmatched junction bases numbered 3, after V lost 1 base and J lost 6 bases. CDR3 nucleotides: TGTGCCAGCAGCGTATCAGGGGGCGGCGAGCAGTACTTC. Translating it yields CASSVSGGGEQYF.

The genes are TRBV20-1 and TRBJ2-7, with D possibly being TRBD2 (6 bases). Trimming took off 5 bases at V and 5 bases at J, with 22 bases between the two ends. Germline CDR1 is DFQATT and CDR2 is SNEGSKA (reference sequence). This CDR3 comprises 15 residues. The CDR3 protein is CSAGSEAGSRNEQYF. CDR3 nucleotide sequence: TGCAGTGCTGGATCCGAGGCGGGAAGTAGGAACGAGCAGTACTTC.

This clonotype was seen repeatedly, ten times or more. The chain combines TRBV6-2 or TRBV6-3 with TRBJ2-1; the D gene is possibly TRBD1 (6 bases). This CDR3 is built from 15 residues. Germline-derived CDR1 and CDR2 are MNHEY and SVGEGT. The ends were cut back, 2 bases at V and 3 bases at J, with 11 bases in the middle. The CDR3 is CASSYPAGVYNEQFF. Written as DNA, the CDR3 is TGTGCCAGCAGTTACCCGGCAGGGGTCTACAATGAGCAGTTCTTC.

Remarks on this clonotype: A much larger clone differs by one base, so this may be a read error. The genes are TRBV2 and TRBJ2-6, with 9 bases that match TRBD1. The CDR3 totals 15 residues. The germline CDR1 and CDR2 sequences are SNHLY and FYNNEI. The CDR3 region is CASNRDRAGANVRTF. The CDR3 bases are TGTGCCAGCAACCGGGACAGGGCTGGGGCCAACGTCCGGACTTTC.

This clonotype has at least ten counts. The J gene is TRBJ1-2, the V gene TRBV29-1, with D possibly matching TRBD1 (5 bases). V lost 3 bases to trimming and J lost 0 bases, with 11 bases between them. Germline CDR1 SQVTM, CDR2 ANQGSEA. The CDR3 is 14 residues long. The CDR3 sequence is CSVDAGPPNYGYTF. CDR3 in DNA: TGCAGCGTTGACGCAGGGCCCCCTAACTATGGCTACACCTTC.

Details on this clonotype: A much larger clone differs from this one at a single base, so this may be a read error. For the CDR3, the DNA is TGTGCCAGCAGTGGACAGTGCAACGAGCAGTACTTC. Protein product: CASSGQCNEQYF. The J gene is TRBJ2-5, the V gene TRBV2, with a weak D call TRBD1 (5 bases). Near its end, the DNA agrees better with TRBJ2-7, so the J call may be wrong. Germline lookup yields CDR1 SNHLY and CDR2 FYNNEI. The CDR3 has 12 amino acids.

This clonotype was seen repeatedly, ten times or more. The rearrangement uses TRBV4-3 and TRBJ1-5; TRBD1 might be the D (6 bases). The CDR3 contains 17 residues. The germline CDR1 and CDR2 sequences are LGHNA and YSLEER. V was pared by 0 bases and J by 2 bases, with 14 bases between. The CDR3 sequence: CASSQDPRGAGNQPQHF. DNA for the CDR3: TGCGCCAGCAGCCAAGATCCTAGGGGGGCGGGCAATCAGCCCCAGCATTTT.

This clonotype showed up just a few times. The rearrangement links TRBV30 to TRBJ2-1; 13 positions agree with TRBD2. This CDR3 has 21 amino acids. Germline CDR1 reads GTSNPN; CDR2 reads SVGIG (reference sequence). Losses at the gene ends were 0 bases for V and 2 bases for J; bases not matched to a gene: 16. CDR3 nucleotides: TGTGCCTGGAGTGTACGGTGGGGGGGGACTAGCGGGGCCCGAGCCTACAATGAGCAGTTCTTC. Amino acids: CAWSVRWGGTSGARAYNEQFF.

In its sample, this clonotype was seen many times. V gene TRBV7-9 combines with J gene TRBJ2-1; 7 bases match TRBD2. V shed 5 bases and J 3 bases; nucleotides not matched to a gene: 7. The CDR3 loop spans 15 amino acids. CDR1 is SEHNR, CDR2 FQNEAQ, per germline (reference sequence). In DNA form, the CDR3 reads TGTGCCAGCAGCCCACCTGGGAGGGTCTACAATGAGCAGTTCTTC. This gives the protein CASSPPGRVYNEQFF. Filled out from reference TRBV7-9 and TRBJ2-1, the complete variable domain reads DTGVSQNPRHKITKRGQNVTFRCDPISEHNRLYWYRQTLGQGPEFLTYFQNEAQLEKSRLLSDRFSAERPKGSFSTLEIQRTEQGDSAMYLCASSPPGRVYNEQFFGPGTRLTVL.

This clonotype was counted only a few times. This chain joins TRBV6-5 and TRBJ2-2; D is tentatively TRBD1 or TRBD2 (5 bases each). Trimming cost V 6 bases and J 6 bases, with 17 bases left between them. The germline V gene has CDR1 MNHEY and CDR2 SVGAGI. CDR3 size: 15 residues. The CDR3 reads CASSWLGSGPGELFF. As DNA, the CDR3 is TGTGCCAGCAGCTGGTTGGGTTCGGGACCCGGGGAGCTGTTTTTT.

The V and J genes are TRBV10-3 and TRBJ1-2; D not certain. Trimming took off 0 bases at V and 6 bases at J, with 11 bases between the two ends. Germline CDR1 and CDR2: ENHRY and SYGVKD. The length of the CDR3 is 14 residues. The CDR3 DNA reads TGTGCCATCAGTGAGTCGGGTCTATCCAATGGCTACACCTTC. Translated: CAISESGLSNGYTF.